The 28 T cell receptor beta chains below all came from one sample that was sequenced in a study of shared T cell receptors in the human thymus. Using immunoSEQ multiplex PCR, the repertoire was profiled, and TCRdb retains in-frame clones only, with some absent. The sample lists hundreds of thousands of clones; roughly 90% were seen once. In addition, the sample was reused for a study of human thymus T cells.

Sequenced input: thymocytes. These receptors came from a boy under three years old with a congenital heart defect.

The V gene is TRBV6-1, the J gene TRBJ2-1, with 8 nucleotides matching TRBD2. The CDR3 runs to 19 residues. V dropped 1 base and J dropped 1; count of bases not matched to a gene: 12. Germline CDR1 reads MNHNS; CDR2 reads SASEGT. CDR3 sequence (DNA): TGTGCCAGCAGTGAAGGTGAGACTAGCGCATTCGATTCCTACAATGAGCAGTTCTTC. It encodes CASSEGETSAFDSYNEQFF.

The CDR3 coding sequence is TGTGCCTGGAGTGTACGTAGAGGGAAGAATGACTACGAGCAGTACTTC. Translation: CAWSVRRGKNDYEQYF. The chain has TRBV30 and TRBJ2-7; possibly TRBD2 for D (5 bases). The CDR3 spans 16 residues. In germline, CDR1 is GTSNPN, CDR2 SVGIG (reference sequence). V was shortened by 0 bases and J by 3 bases, with 18 bases between the two germline ends.

This chain connects TRBV4-1 to TRBJ2-5, with 7 bases aligning to TRBD2. The CDR3 extends over 17 amino acids. V lost 0 bases and J lost 4; bases outside the gene matches: 11. Germline assignment: CDR1 MGHRA and CDR2 YSYEKL. The CDR3 nucleotides are TGCGCCAGCAGCCAAGACTTCGGGCGGGAGAGTGGAGAGACCCAGTACTTC. It encodes CASSQDFGRESGETQYF.

This chain joins TRBV15 and TRBJ2-7; 14 bases fit TRBD2. Germline CDR1 LNHNV, CDR2 YYDKDF (reference sequence). V lost 0 bases to trimming and J lost 3 bases; unmatched junction nucleotides: 13. CDR3 length: 20 residues. CDR3 loop: CATSRDKLPRTSGRIYEQYF. CDR3 nucleotide sequence: TGTGCCACCAGCAGAGATAAATTGCCCAGGACTAGCGGGAGGATCTACGAGCAGTACTTC. Filled out from reference TRBV15 and TRBJ2-7, the complete variable domain reads DAMVIQNPRYQVTQFGKPVTLSCSQTLNHNVMYWYQQKSSQAPKLLFHYYDKDFNNEADTPDNFQSRRPNTSFCFLDIRSPGLGDTAMYLCATSRDKLPRTSGRIYEQYFGPGTRLTVT.

The chain joins TRBV7-9 to TRBJ1-3, with D possibly matching TRBD1 (6 bases). The CDR3 consists of 17 residues. Germline V gene sequence: CDR1 SEHNR, CDR2 FQNEAQ (reference sequence). The V and J ends lost 5 bases and 4 bases respectively, with 21 bases between them. CDR3 DNA: TGTGCCAGCAGCCCTACCCACAGGGACCCTTCGGGAAACACCATATATTTT. Translation gives CASSPTHRDPSGNTIYF.

V usage is TRBV7-2 and J usage is TRBJ2-2; no clear D. The CDR3 contains 15 residues. The germline V gene encodes CDR1 SGHTA and CDR2 FQGNSA. Trimming stripped 2 bases from V and 4 bases from J, with 11 bases between. The CDR3 DNA is TGTGCCAGCAGCTTATCACCCTCTAGCACCGGGGAGCTGTTTTTT. Its protein is CASSLSPSSTGELFF.

Turning to this clone: Distinct nucleotide sequences in the sample also encode this CDR3. The rearrangement uses TRBV9 and TRBJ2-7, with TRBD2 matching 9 bases. In germline, CDR1 is SGDLS, CDR2 YYNGEE. The CDR3 spans 15 residues. The junction had 6 bases not matched to a gene; V was cut back by 0 bases and J by 5 bases. CDR3 nucleotides: TGTGCCAGCAGCGTAGGTGGCGGGAGGGAGGACGAGCAGTACTTC. The encoded protein is CASSVGGGREDEQYF. The full variable domain, in which reference TRBV9 and TRBJ2-7 provide the parts outside the CDR3, is DSGVTQTPKHLITATGQRVTLRCSPRSGDLSVYWYQQSLDQGLQFLIQYYNGEERAKGNILERFSAQQFPDLHSELNLSSLELGDSALYFCASSVGGGREDEQYFGPGTRLTVT.

This clone was observed a few times. The J gene is TRBJ1-5, the V gene TRBV28; D perhaps matches TRBD1 (6 bases). This CDR3 spans 16 amino acids. Germline values: CDR1 MDHEN, CDR2 SYDVKM. Trimming took off 5 bases at V and 0 bases at J, with 14 bases between the two ends. CDR3 bases: TGTGCCAGCAGTGAATGGACAGCTTATAGCAATCAGCCCCAGCATTTT. Translated, it gives CASSEWTAYSNQPQHF. Looking up the rest from reference TRBV28 and TRBJ1-5 gives the full variable domain: DVKVTQSSRYLVKRTGEKVFLECVQDMDHENMFWYRQDPGLGLRLIYFSYDVKMKEKGDIPEGYSVSREKKERFSLILESASTNQTSMYLCASSEWTAYSNQPQHFGDGTRLSIL.

Turning to this clone: The same CDR3 arises from other DNA sequences in this sample as well. The rearrangement links TRBV28 to TRBJ2-7; 7 nucleotides line up with TRBD1. Germline CDR1 reads MDHEN; CDR2 reads SYDVKM. The J segment lost 4 bases and the V segment lost 6 bases, leaving 6 bases of the junction unmatched. The length of the CDR3 is 13 residues. Here the CDR3 reads CASRDLQGYEQYF. CDR3 DNA: TGTGCCAGCAGGGATCTACAGGGGTACGAGCAGTACTTC. The full variable domain, in which reference TRBV28 and TRBJ2-7 provide the parts outside the CDR3, is DVKVTQSSRYLVKRTGEKVFLECVQDMDHENMFWYRQDPGLGLRLIYFSYDVKMKEKGDIPEGYSVSREKKERFSLILESASTNQTSMYLCASRDLQGYEQYFGPGTRLTVT.

V usage is TRBV14 and J usage is TRBJ2-7, with 9 bases that match TRBD1. After removal of 0 bases from V and 2 bases from J, the junction contained 8 bases not matched to a gene. Germline V gene sequence: CDR1 SGHDN, CDR2 FVKESK. The CDR3 covers 17 residues. The CDR3 sequence: CASSQEGTGQGTYEQYF. CDR3 coding DNA: TGTGCCAGCAGCCAAGAGGGGACGGGACAGGGAACCTACGAGCAGTACTTC.

The table lists this clone with a few counts. The gene calls are TRBV5-1 and TRBJ2-7, with D possibly TRBD1 on 5 matching bases. This CDR3 is 12 amino acids long. V shed 4 bases and J shed 3 bases, with 8 bases lying between them. CDR1 SGHRS and CDR2 YFSETQ come from the germline V gene. CDR3 coding DNA: TGCGCCAGCAGCCCAGGGTACTACGAGCAGTACTTC. It translates to CASSPGYYEQYF.

The chain joins TRBV5-5 to TRBJ2-1, with D tentatively TRBD1 (6 bases). The V end lost 2 bases, the J end lost 9 bases, and 21 bases lay between the germline ends. This CDR3 is 16 amino acids long. Germline loops: CDR1 SGHKS, CDR2 YYEKEE (reference sequence). For the CDR3, the DNA is TGTGCCAGCAGCTTTCGTCCCGGGACATTGGTGGTTGAGCAGTTCTTC. This encodes CASSFRPGTLVVEQFF.

The chain couples TRBV7-9 to TRBJ2-7, with TRBD2 matching over 9 bases. Trimming took 4 bases from V and 7 from J; bases not matched to a gene: 20. This CDR3 has 18 residues. Per the germline V gene, CDR1 is SEHNR and CDR2 is FQNEAQ (reference sequence). The CDR3 DNA is TGTGCCAGCAGCTCCTTTGGGGAAGCGGGAGGAGGATCGGGGGAGCAGTACTTC. As protein: CASSSFGEAGGGSGEQYF.

The V call is TRBV28, the J call TRBJ2-3, with D hard to call. From germline, CDR1 is MDHEN and CDR2 SYDVKM. The ends were cut back, 7 bases at V and 0 bases at J, with 8 bases in the middle. This CDR3 is built from 13 residues. The CDR3 loop reads CASTPYSTDTQYF. The CDR3 DNA is TGTGCCAGCACCCCCTACAGCACAGATACGCAGTATTTT.

In its sample, this clone was seen once. The chain carries TRBV4-3 and TRBJ1-2; 8 nucleotides agree with TRBD1. This CDR3 region has 18 residues. The V gene's germline CDR1 is LGHNA and CDR2 YSLEER. Trimming cost V 1 base and J 0 bases; bases outside gene matches: 10. CDR3 amino acids: CASSQGEGRGRPNYGYTF. CDR3 coding DNA: TGCGCCAGCAGCCAAGGGGAGGGCAGGGGGCGTCCTAACTATGGCTACACCTTC.

This chain uses TRBV28 with TRBJ2-7, with 13 bases aligning to TRBD2. Trimming removed 3 bases from V and 11 bases from J; junction bases left unmatched: 7. CDR3 size: 14 residues. The V gene's germline CDR1 is MDHEN and CDR2 SYDVKM. CDR3: CASSFRTSGGFEYF. In DNA, the CDR3 is TGTGCCAGCAGTTTCCGGACTAGCGGGGGATTCGAGTACTTC.

Details on this clone: Other DNA sequences in this sample translate to the same CDR3. The chain uses TRBV5-1 and TRBJ2-5, with 8 bases aligning to TRBD1. CDR3 length: 14 amino acids. Germline trimming cut 0 bases from V and 5 bases from J; bases unmatched to any gene: 3. Germline V gene data show CDR1 as SGHRS and CDR2 as YFSETQ. In nucleotides, the CDR3 is TGCGCCAGCAGCTTGGGGCAGGGGGCCGAGACCCAGTACTTC. Its translation: CASSLGQGAETQYF.

V usage is TRBV28 and J usage is TRBJ2-5; 10 bases line up with TRBD1. The ends lost 4 bases at V and 5 bases at J; junction bases unmatched: 13. This CDR3 spans 17 amino acids. CDR1 MDHEN and CDR2 SYDVKM come from the germline V gene. CDR3 nucleotide sequence: TGTGCCAGCAGTTCCACCCGAAGACAGGGGGCCGGGGAGACCCAGTACTTC. Translated, it gives CASSSTRRQGAGETQYF. The variable domain in full, with the rest retrieved from reference TRBV28 and TRBJ2-5, is DVKVTQSSRYLVKRTGEKVFLECVQDMDHENMFWYRQDPGLGLRLIYFSYDVKMKEKGDIPEGYSVSREKKERFSLILESASTNQTSMYLCASSSTRRQGAGETQYFGPGTRLLVL.

The chain employs TRBV27 and TRBJ2-7, with D possibly TRBD1 on 6 matching bases. Germline loops: CDR1 MNHEY, CDR2 SMNVEV (reference sequence). The CDR3 loop spans 17 amino acids. The V end lost 0 bases, the J end lost 3 bases, and 18 bases lay between the germline ends. The CDR3 reads CASSLSGASGTRYEQYF. CDR3 nucleotide sequence: TGTGCCAGCAGTTTATCGGGGGCCTCCGGGACGCGCTACGAGCAGTACTTC.

This chain connects TRBV14 to TRBJ2-5; weak D call: TRBD2 (6 bases). The CDR3 contains 15 residues. The germline gives CDR1 SGHDN, CDR2 FVKESK. V lost 0 bases and J 5 bases, leaving 13 bases between the germline ends. The CDR3 coding sequence is TGTGCCAGCAGCCAAGAGGAACTAGCCGGCGAGACCCAGTACTTC. Its protein is CASSQEELAGETQYF.

V is TRBV11-2 and J is TRBJ2-7; 9 nucleotides line up with TRBD1. The CDR3 is 13 residues long. Trimming removed 5 bases from V and 7 bases from J; junction bases left unmatched: 6. Germline loops: CDR1 SGHAT, CDR2 FQNNGV. This CDR3 reads CASSAQGAWEQYF. As DNA, the CDR3 is TGTGCCAGCAGCGCACAGGGGGCGTGGGAGCAGTACTTC.

The chain links TRBV14 to TRBJ1-4; TRBD1 aligns across 9 bases. The CDR3 is made up of 18 amino acids. Germline CDR1 is SGHDN and CDR2 is FVKESK. J was trimmed by 13 bases and V by 0 bases; bases with no gene match: 18. This CDR3 is CASSQESKERGQGVRLFF. The CDR3 nucleotides are TGTGCCAGCAGCCAAGAATCGAAAGAACGGGGACAGGGAGTTCGACTGTTTTTT. Full variable domain (rest looked up from reference TRBV14 and TRBJ1-4): EAGVTQFPSHSVIEKGQTVTLRCDPISGHDNLYWYRRVMGKEIKFLLHFVKESKQDESGMPNNRFLAERTGGTYSTLKVQPAELEDSGVYFCASSQESKERGQGVRLFFGSGTQLSVL.

The J gene is TRBJ2-1, the V gene TRBV5-1; 9 nucleotides line up with TRBD2. This CDR3 contains 16 residues. Germline-derived CDR1 and CDR2 are SGHRS and YFSETQ. The V gene end was trimmed by 4 bases and the J gene end by 3 bases; junction bases not matched to a gene: 8. The CDR3 bases are TGCGCCAGCAGCCGGGATAGCGGGAGTCGCTACAATGAGCAGTTCTTC. As protein: CASSRDSGSRYNEQFF. Supplemented by reference TRBV5-1 and TRBJ2-1, the full variable domain reads KAGVTQTPRYLIKTRGQQVTLSCSPISGHRSVSWYQQTPGQGLQFLFEYFSETQRNKGNFPGRFSGRQFSNSRSEMNVSTLELGDSALYLCASSRDSGSRYNEQFFGPGTRLTVL.

The chain couples TRBV30 to TRBJ2-2, with 10 bases identical to TRBD2. Looked up from germline, CDR1 is GTSNPN and CDR2 is SVGIG (reference sequence). J was trimmed by 2 bases and V by 1 base; bases with no gene match: 4. The length of the CDR3 is 16 residues. The CDR3 is CAWSGSGRPNTGELFF. The DNA for the CDR3 is TGTGCCTGGAGTGGTAGCGGGAGGCCTAACACCGGGGAGCTGTTTTTT.

V and J are TRBV14 and TRBJ2-1, with 11 bases fitting TRBD2. The CDR3 extends over 15 amino acids. Germline CDR1 reads SGHDN; CDR2 reads FVKESK. J lost 5 bases, V lost 3 bases, and 3 bases had no gene match. The CDR3, as DNA: TGTGCCAGCAGCCATACGGGACTAGCGGACAATGAGCAGTTCTTC. Its translation: CASSHTGLADNEQFF.

The chain uses TRBV2 and TRBJ1-3, with 8 bases identical to TRBD1. Germline V gene sequence: CDR1 SNHLY, CDR2 FYNNEI. The CDR3 is 15 amino acids. Losses at the gene ends were 6 bases for V and 3 bases for J; bases not matched to a gene: 7. The CDR3 loop is CASSLGQGDGNTIYF. The CDR3 nucleotides are TGTGCCAGCAGCCTAGGACAGGGCGATGGAAACACCATATATTTT.

This clone has only one observation. V gene TRBV4-1 combines with J gene TRBJ1-4; a possible D gene is TRBD1 (5 bases). The CDR3 spans 20 residues. V was cut by 0 bases and J by 2 bases, with 22 bases left in between. Germline V gene sequence: CDR1 MGHRA, CDR2 YSYEKL. CDR3 DNA: TGCGCCAGCAGCCAAGATTTTAAGGTCAGGGAACCCCCTACTAATGAAAAACTGTTTTTT. It translates to CASSQDFKVREPPTNEKLFF.

The rearrangement uses TRBV5-1 and TRBJ2-7; 9 bases agree with TRBD2. CDR1 SGHRS and CDR2 YFSETQ come from the germline V gene. This CDR3 is 15 amino acids long. The junction had 8 bases not matched to a gene; V was cut back by 4 bases and J by 3 bases. In nucleotides, the CDR3 is TGCGCCAGCAGCCCTCCGACTAGCGGTGGCTACGAGCAGTACTTC. Residues: CASSPPTSGGYEQYF.